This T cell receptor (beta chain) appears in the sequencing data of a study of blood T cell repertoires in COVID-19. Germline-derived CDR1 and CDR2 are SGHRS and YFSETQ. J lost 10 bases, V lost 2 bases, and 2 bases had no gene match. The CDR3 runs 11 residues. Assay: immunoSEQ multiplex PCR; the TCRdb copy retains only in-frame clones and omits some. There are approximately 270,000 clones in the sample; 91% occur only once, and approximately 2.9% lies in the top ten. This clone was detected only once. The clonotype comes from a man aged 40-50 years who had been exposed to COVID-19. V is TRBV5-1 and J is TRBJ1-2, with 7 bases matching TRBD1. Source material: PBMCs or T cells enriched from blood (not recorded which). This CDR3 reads CASSFGQAYTF. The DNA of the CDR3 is TGCGCCAGCAGCTTCGGACAGGCCTACACCTTC.